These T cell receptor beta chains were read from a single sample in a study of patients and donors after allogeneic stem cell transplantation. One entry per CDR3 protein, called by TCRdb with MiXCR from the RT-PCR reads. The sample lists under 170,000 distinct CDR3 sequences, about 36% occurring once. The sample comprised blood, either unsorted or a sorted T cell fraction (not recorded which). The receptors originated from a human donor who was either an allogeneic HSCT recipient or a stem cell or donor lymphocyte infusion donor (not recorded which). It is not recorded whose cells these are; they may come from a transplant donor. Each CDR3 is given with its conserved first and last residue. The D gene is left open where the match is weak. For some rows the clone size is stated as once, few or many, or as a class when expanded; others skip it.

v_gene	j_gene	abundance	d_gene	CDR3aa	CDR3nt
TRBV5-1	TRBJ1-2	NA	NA	CASSLEAAYYGYTF	TGCGCCAGCAGCTTGGAGGCAGCGTACTATGGCTACACCTTC
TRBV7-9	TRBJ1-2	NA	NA	CASSLYLVPVRRYGYTF	TGTGCCAGCAGCTTATATTTGGTCCCGGTCCGACGTTATGGCTACACCTTC
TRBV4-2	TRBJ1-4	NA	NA	CASSHAGPGAFNEKLFF	TGTGCCAGCAGCCACGCCGGGCCAGGGGCGTTTAATGAAAAACTGTTTTTT
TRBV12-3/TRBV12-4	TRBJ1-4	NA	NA	CASGSGRGNEKLFF	TGTGCCAGCGGATCCGGGAGAGGGAATGAAAAACTGTTTTTT
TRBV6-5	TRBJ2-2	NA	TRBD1	CASSPGTETGELFF	TGTGCCAGCAGCCCCGGGACAGAGACCGGGGAGCTGTTTTTT
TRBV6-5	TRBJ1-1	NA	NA	CASSYSLGSEAFF	TGTGCCAGCAGTTACTCGCTGGGGTCTGAAGCTTTCTTT
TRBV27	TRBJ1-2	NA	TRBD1	CASRAGGLPTNYGYTF	TGTGCCAGCAGGGCAGGGGGGCTGCCTACCAACTATGGCTACACCTTC
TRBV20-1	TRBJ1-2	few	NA	CSAPKREGGDYYGYTF	TGCAGTGCCCCCAAAAGGGAGGGAGGGGATTACTATGGCTACACCTTC
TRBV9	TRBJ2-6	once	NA	CASSSRTDSTGANVLTF	TGTGCCAGCAGCTCCCGGACGGATAGCACTGGGGCCAACGTCCTGACTTTC
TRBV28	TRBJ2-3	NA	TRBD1	CASSQRKTGGTDTQYF	TGTGCCAGCAGTCAACGGAAGACAGGGGGAACAGATACGCAGTATTTT
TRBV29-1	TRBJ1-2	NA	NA	CSVEVVRGEVSGYTF	TGCAGCGTTGAAGTAGTGAGGGGCGAGGTATCTGGCTACACCTTC
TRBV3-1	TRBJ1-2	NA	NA	CASSQAQRDGYTF	TGTGCCAGCAGCCAAGCACAGAGAGATGGCTACACCTTC
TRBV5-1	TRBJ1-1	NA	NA	CASSLAVGGVPEAFF	TGCGCCAGCAGCTTGGCTGTGGGCGGGGTCCCGGAAGCTTTCTTT
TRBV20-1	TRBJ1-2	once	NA	CSARSYGYTF	TGCAGTGCTAGATCGTATGGCTACACCTTC
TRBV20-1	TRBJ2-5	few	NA	CSASRGGVETQYF	TGCAGTGCTAGCAGAGGCGGCGTGGAGACCCAGTACTTC
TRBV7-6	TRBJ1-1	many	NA	CASSLALGRWHTEAFF	TGTGCCAGCAGCTTAGCGCTTGGGAGGTGGCACACTGAAGCTTTCTTT
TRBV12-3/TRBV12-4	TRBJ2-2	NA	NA	CASNLRDSRGELFF	TGTGCCAGCAACCTCCGGGACTCCAGAGGGGAGCTGTTTTTT
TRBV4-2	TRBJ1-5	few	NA	CASSQEGAVNQPQHF	TGTGCCAGCAGCCAAGAAGGGGCTGTCAATCAGCCCCAGCATTTT
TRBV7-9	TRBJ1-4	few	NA	CASSSPGPLGEKLFF	TGTGCCAGCAGCTCTCCGGGTCCGCTTGGAGAAAAACTGTTTTTT
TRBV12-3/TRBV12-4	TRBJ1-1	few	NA	CASSLGRLSLNTEAFF	TGTGCCAGCAGTTTAGGGAGGCTATCCCTCAACACTGAAGCTTTCTTT
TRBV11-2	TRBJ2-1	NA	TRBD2	CASSLSDRGLAPSSYNEQFF	TGTGCCAGCAGCTTAAGCGACCGAGGACTAGCCCCCAGCTCCTACAATGAGCAGTTCTTC
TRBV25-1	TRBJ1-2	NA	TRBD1	CASSGQLTGSDYTF	TGTGCCAGCAGTGGACAGCTGACAGGGAGTGACTACACCTTC